These 4 T cell receptor beta chains share one sample of origin, sequenced in a study of CXCR3-negative and CXCR3-positive naive CD8 T cells. Findings of the study overall: Researchers report that CXCR3-positive naive cells carry more hydrophobic TRB CDR3s than CXCR3-negative naive cells.

The antigens these receptors bind are not known. Carrying UMI labels, the TRB cDNA libraries were prepared through 5' RACE. TCRdb reprocessed the 5' RACE reads and keeps a single row for each CDR3 protein, giving no DNA. The listing contains 130,000 to 150,000 distinct CDR3 sequences. The sequencing sample was made of naive CXCR3+ CD8+ T cells from blood. Subset denoted: CD45RO-CCR7+CD27+CD95- naive CD8+ T cells expressing CXCR3 (TNR3+). Source of these receptors: a human donor in good health. Some clones in this sample may be carry-over from other donors' samples.

The chain is built from TRBV12-3 or TRBV12-4 and TRBJ2-7. There are 13 residues in the CDR3. The CDR3 spells CASSLLGSYEQYF.

This sequence joins TRBV30 and TRBJ2-7. Germline-derived CDR1 and CDR2 are GTSNPN and SVGIG (reference sequence). The CDR3 consists of 13 residues. CDR3 residues: CACTLDGAYEQYF.

The V gene is TRBV7-2, the J gene TRBJ2-7. Germline CDR1 and CDR2: SGHTA and FQGNSA. CDR3 length: 14 amino acids. CDR3 protein: CASSLGTGAHEQYF.

The CDR3 sequence: CASSSMDTQYF. The rearrangement joins TRBV27 to TRBJ2-3. Germline V gene data show CDR1 as MNHEY and CDR2 as SMNVEV (reference sequence). The CDR3 loop spans 11 amino acids.